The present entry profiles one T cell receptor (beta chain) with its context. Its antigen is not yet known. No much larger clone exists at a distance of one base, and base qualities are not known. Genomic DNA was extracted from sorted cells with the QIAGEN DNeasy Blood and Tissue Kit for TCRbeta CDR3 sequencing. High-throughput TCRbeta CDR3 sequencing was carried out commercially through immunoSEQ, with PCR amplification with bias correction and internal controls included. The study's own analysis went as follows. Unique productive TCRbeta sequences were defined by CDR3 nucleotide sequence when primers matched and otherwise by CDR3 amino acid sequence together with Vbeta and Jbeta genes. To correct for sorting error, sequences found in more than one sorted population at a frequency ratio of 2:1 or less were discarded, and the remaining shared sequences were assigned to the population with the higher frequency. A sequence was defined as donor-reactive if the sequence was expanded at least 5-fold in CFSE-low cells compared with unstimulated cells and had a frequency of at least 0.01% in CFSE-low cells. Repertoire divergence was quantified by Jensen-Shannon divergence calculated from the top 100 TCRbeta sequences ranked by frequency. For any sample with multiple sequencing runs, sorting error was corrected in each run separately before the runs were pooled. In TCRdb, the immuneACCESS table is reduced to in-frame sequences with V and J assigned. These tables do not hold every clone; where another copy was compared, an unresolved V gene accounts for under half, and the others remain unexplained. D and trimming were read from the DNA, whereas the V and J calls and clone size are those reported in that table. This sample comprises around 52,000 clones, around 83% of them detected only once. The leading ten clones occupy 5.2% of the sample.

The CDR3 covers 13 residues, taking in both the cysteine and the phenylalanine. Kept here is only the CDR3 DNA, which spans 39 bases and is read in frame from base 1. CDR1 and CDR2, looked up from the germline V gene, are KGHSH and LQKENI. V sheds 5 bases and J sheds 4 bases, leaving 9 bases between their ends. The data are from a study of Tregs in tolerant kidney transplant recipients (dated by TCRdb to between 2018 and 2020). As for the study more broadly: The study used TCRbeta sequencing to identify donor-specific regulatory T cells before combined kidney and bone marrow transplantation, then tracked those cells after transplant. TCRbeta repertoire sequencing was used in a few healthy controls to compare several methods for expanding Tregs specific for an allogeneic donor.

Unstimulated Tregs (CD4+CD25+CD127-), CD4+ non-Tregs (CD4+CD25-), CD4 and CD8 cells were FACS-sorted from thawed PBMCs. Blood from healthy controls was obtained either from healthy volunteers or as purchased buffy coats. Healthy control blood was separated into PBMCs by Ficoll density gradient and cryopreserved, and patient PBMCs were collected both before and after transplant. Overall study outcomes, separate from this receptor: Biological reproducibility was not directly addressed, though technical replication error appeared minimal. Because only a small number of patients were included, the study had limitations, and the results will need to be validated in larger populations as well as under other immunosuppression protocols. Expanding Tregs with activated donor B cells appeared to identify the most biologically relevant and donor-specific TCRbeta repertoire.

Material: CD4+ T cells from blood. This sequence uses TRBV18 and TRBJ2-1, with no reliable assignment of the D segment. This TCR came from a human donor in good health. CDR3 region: CASSTTQYNEQFF. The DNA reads TGTGCCAGCTCAACCACTCAGTACAATGAGCAGTTCTTC.